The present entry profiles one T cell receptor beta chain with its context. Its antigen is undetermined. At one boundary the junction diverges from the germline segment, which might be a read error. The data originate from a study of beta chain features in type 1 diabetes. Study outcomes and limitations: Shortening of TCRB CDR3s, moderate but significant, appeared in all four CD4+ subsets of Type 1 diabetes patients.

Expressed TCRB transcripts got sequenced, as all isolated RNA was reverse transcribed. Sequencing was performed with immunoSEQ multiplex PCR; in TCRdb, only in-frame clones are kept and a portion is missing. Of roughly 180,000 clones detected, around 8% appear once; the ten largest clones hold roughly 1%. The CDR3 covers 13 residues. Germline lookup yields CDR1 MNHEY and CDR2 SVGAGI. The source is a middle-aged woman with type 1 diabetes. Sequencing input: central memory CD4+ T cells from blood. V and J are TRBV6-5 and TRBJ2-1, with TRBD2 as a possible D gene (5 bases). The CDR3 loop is CAISESSRNEQFF. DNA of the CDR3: TGTGCCATCAGTGAGTCTAGCAGAAATGAGCAGTTCTTC.